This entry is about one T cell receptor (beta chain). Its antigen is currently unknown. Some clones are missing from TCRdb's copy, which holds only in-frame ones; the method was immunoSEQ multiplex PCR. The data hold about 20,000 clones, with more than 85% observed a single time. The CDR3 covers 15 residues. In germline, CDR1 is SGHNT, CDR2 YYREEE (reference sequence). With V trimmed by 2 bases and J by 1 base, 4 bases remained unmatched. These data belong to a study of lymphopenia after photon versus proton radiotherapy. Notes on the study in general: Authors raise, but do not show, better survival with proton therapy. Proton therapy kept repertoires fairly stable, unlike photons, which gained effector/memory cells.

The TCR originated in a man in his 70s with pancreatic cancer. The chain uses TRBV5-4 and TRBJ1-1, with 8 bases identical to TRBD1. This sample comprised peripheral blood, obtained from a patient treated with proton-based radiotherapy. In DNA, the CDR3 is TGTGCCAGCAGCTTCGGACAGGGCCCGAACACTGAAGCTTTCTTT. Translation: CASSFGQGPNTEAFF.